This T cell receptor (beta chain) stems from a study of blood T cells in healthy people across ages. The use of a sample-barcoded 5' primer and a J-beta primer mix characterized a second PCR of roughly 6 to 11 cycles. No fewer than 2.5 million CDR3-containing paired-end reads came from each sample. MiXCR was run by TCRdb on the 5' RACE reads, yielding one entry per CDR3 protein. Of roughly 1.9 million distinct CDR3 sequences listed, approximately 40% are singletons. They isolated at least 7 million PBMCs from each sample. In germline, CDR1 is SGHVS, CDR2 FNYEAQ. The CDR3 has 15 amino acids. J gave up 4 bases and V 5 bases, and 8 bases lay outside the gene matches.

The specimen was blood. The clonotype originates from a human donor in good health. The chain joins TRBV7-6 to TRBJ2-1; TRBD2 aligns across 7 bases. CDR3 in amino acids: CASSRSAGEYNEQFF. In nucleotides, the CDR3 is TGTGCCAGCAGCCGCTCGGCGGGGGAGTACAATGAGCAGTTCTTC. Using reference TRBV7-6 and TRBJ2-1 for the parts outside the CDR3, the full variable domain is GAGVSQSPRYKVTKRGQDVALRCDPISGHVSLYWYRQALGQGPEFLTYFNYEAQQDKSGLPNDRFSAERPEGSISTLTIQRTEQRDSAMYRCASSRSAGEYNEQFFGPGTRLTVL.